This is a list of T cell receptor beta chains from one sample in a study of cytomegalovirus exposure and HLA in healthy donors. Clones were read by immunoSEQ multiplex PCR, and TCRdb kept only the in-frame ones, dropping some. The profile shows about 120,000 clones, about 83% of them singletons. The specimen was PBMCs. Every receptor here comes from a woman in her thirties or forties in good health and CMV-seropositive. Each CDR3 is given with its conserved first and last residue. A D gene is named only where the DNA matches it firmly.

d_call,j_call,v_call,cdr3_aa,cdr3_nt
TRBD1,TRBJ1-2,TRBV19,CASSARGTGRYGYTF,TGTGCCAGTAGTGCGCGCGGGACAGGCAGGTATGGCTACACCTTC
NA,TRBJ2-2,TRBV19,CASSIIGVDTGELFF,TGTGCCAGTAGTATCATAGGGGTCGACACCGGGGAGCTGTTTTTT
NA,TRBJ1-5,TRBV7-9,CSSSFGQDQPQHF,TGTTCCAGCAGCTTTGGGCAGGATCAGCCCCAGCATTTT
NA,TRBJ2-7,TRBV27,CASRLAGRQSSYEQYF,TGTGCCAGCAGACTCGCGGGACGCCAAAGCTCCTACGAGCAGTACTTC
NA,TRBJ2-1,TRBV9,CASSPRDYNEQFF,TGTGCCAGCAGCCCTCGGGACTACAATGAGCAGTTCTTC
TRBD1,TRBJ1-1,TRBV9,CASSVDRVGNTEAFF,TGTGCCAGCAGCGTCGACAGGGTGGGGAACACTGAAGCTTTCTTT
TRBD2,TRBJ2-5,TRBV7-9,CASSPGLAGGETQYF,TGTGCCAGCAGCCCGGGGCTAGCGGGCGGTGAGACCCAGTACTTC
TRBD2,TRBJ2-1,TRBV11-2,CASSLGGGRANEQFF,TGTGCCAGCAGCTTAGGGGGCGGGAGGGCCAATGAGCAGTTCTTC
TRBD1,TRBJ2-7,TRBV6-5,CASSYGTGILREQYF,TGTGCCAGCAGTTACGGGACAGGGATTTTACGCGAGCAGTACTTC
TRBD2,TRBJ2-1,TRBV4-1,CASSQDPTSPNEQFF,TGCGCCAGCAGCCAAGACCCGACTAGCCCGAATGAGCAGTTCTTC
TRBD2,TRBJ2-1,TRBV6-5,CASSYSSGLGIF,TGTGCCAGCAGTTACTCGTCGGGACTAGGTATCTTC
TRBD1,TRBJ1-2,TRBV27,CASSPTTGHNYGYTF,TGTGCCAGCAGTCCGACGACAGGGCATAACTATGGCTACACCTTC
NA,TRBJ2-7,TRBV19,CASSIYGRTYEQYF,TGTGCCAGTAGTATATACGGGAGAACCTATGAGCAGTACTTC
NA,TRBJ2-2,TRBV6-5,CASSYRGTKTGELFF,TGTGCCAGCAGTTACCGGGGGACGAAAACCGGGGAGCTGTTTTTT
TRBD1,TRBJ1-1,TRBV6-4,CASSETLQGRAFF,TGTGCCAGCAGTGAGACACTACAGGGGCGAGCTTTCTTT
NA,TRBJ2-4,TRBV19,CASSPGLAKNIQYF,TGTGCCAGTAGTCCAGGCCTAGCCAAAAACATTCAGTACTTC
TRBD1,TRBJ1-1,TRBV5-1,CASRFGTGNTEAFF,TGCGCCAGCAGATTTGGGACAGGGAACACTGAAGCTTTCTTT
TRBD2,TRBJ2-1,TRBV2,CASSEGLASYNEQFF,TGTGCCAGCAGTGAAGGACTAGCGAGTTACAATGAGCAGTTCTTC